This T cell receptor beta chain stems from a study of shared clonotypes between healthy human individuals. Assay execution took place at the deep level. The protocol was immunoSEQ multiplex PCR, while the TCRdb copy is restricted to in-frame clones and leaves out a portion. The repertoire holds about half a million clones, with about 85% as singletons. Trimming took off 5 bases at V and 6 bases at J, with 11 bases between the two ends. CDR3 length equals 13 residues. CDR1 is MNHEY, CDR2 SVGAGI, per germline. This receptor was identified in a woman aged 40 to 50 in good health. Some clones in this sample may be carry-over from other donors' samples. V and J are TRBV6-5 and TRBJ1-5, with D tentatively TRBD1 (6 bases). Input material: PBMCs. CDR3 sequence reads: CASSKTGPQPQHF. The CDR3 DNA sequence: TGTGCCAGCAGTAAAACAGGGCCTCAGCCCCAGCATTTT.